Following are 29 T cell receptor beta chains from one sample sequenced in a study of tumor-infiltrating lymphocytes in primary liver carcinoma. Making TCR beta cDNA involved around 510 ng total RNA and a constant-region primer. It was through three nested multiplex PCR rounds of slightly modified ARM-PCR that TCR beta libraries arose. It was with TRBV1-TRBV30 forward primers and a C-beta reverse primer that the first two PCR rounds were run, at around 11 cycles each. TCRdb processed the multiplex PCR reads anew with MiXCR; each CDR3 protein has one entry. This sample carries some 180,000 distinct CDR3 sequences, 50% to 75% of them seen once, and the ten largest clones take approximately 67%. They got blood RNA out of unsorted whole blood and also pulled out germline DNA. Source material: peripheral blood. Receptor source: a man between 35 and 55 years old with primary liver carcinoma and hepatitis B virus infection.

This clonotype has only a few counts. The chain is built from TRBV29-1 and TRBJ2-7; tentatively, D is TRBD1 (5 bases). Trimming stripped 1 base from V and 6 bases from J, with 10 bases between. There are 12 residues in the CDR3. Germline V gene lookup returns CDR1 SQVTM and CDR2 ANQGSEA. CDR3 residues: CSVEGTFGEQYF. The DNA of the CDR3 is TGCAGCGTTGAAGGGACATTCGGCGAGCAGTACTTC.

On this clonotype: This may be a read error: a much more frequent sequence differs by one nucleotide. The chain joins TRBV11-2 to TRBJ2-3; 10 bases align to TRBD2. CDR1 is SGHAT and CDR2 is FQNNGV in the germline V gene. After removal of 5 bases from V and 6 bases from J, the junction contained 11 bases not matched to a gene. The CDR3 has 16 residues. The DNA of the CDR3 is TGTGCCAGCAGCACCCAGGCTAGCGGGAGATCGGATACGCAGTATTTT. Encoded protein: CASSTQASGRSDTQYF.

The chain links TRBV28 to TRBJ1-2; 10 nucleotides line up with TRBD1. Trimming at V came to 3 bases and at J to 5 bases, leaving 6 bases not matched to a gene. The CDR3 sequence is 15 residues long. Germline V lookup: CDR1 MDHEN, CDR2 SYDVKM. The CDR3 bases are TGTGCCAGCAGTTTCCCCCCGGGACAGGGGTATGGCTACACCTTC. This encodes CASSFPPGQGYGYTF.

In its sample, this clonotype was seen a few times. A single base separates this from a much larger clone, so it may be a read error. The J gene is TRBJ1-5, the V gene TRBV12-3 or TRBV12-4; D uncertain. The CDR3 runs 14 residues. In DNA, the CDR3 is TGTACCAGCAGCCCCTTCCGGATTGATCAGCCCCAGCATTTT. Protein sequence: CTSSPFRIDQPQHF.

The chain uses TRBV11-2 and TRBJ1-2; no definite D call. The CDR3 length is 13 residues. Germline V gives CDR1 SGHAT, CDR2 FQNNGV. V was pared by 9 bases and J by 4 bases, with 15 bases between. The CDR3 DNA reads TGTGCCAGTAGATCGACATGGGTCTATGGCTACACCTTC. Encoded protein: CASRSTWVYGYTF.

This chain links TRBV4-1 with TRBJ2-3, with 7 positions matching TRBD2. V was clipped by 5 bases and J by 0 bases; unmatched bases: 11. The CDR3 has 17 residues. Germline-derived CDR1 and CDR2 are MGHRA and YSYEKL. The CDR3 loop reads CASSSQCERDSTDTQYF. CDR3 sequence (DNA): TGCGCCAGCAGCTCTCAATGTGAGCGGGATAGCACAGATACGCAGTATTTT.

A few counts support this clonotype. At one of its ends the junction is not consistent with the germline gene, which may arise from a read error. The V gene is TRBV14, the J gene TRBJ1-1; D might be TRBD1 (5 bases). The germline gives CDR1 SGHDN, CDR2 FVKESK. This CDR3 has 15 residues. The CDR3 DNA reads as TGTGCCAGCAGCAGGGAGGGGAGAGAGGACACTGAAGCTTCCTTT. Translated, it gives CASSREGREDTEASF.

Comment on this clonotype: Mismatch with germline at one junction end may stem from a read error. The chain combines TRBV11-2 with TRBJ2-1; TRBD2 agrees at 11 bases. Germline lookup yields CDR1 SGHAT and CDR2 FQNNGV. CDR3 size: 16 residues. DNA of the CDR3: TGTGCCTGCAGCCCCCGTTCCGGGACTAGCGGAAATGAGCAGTTCTTC. Its protein product is CACSPRSGTSGNEQFF.

J is TRBJ2-5 and V is TRBV13, with 7 bases matching TRBD2. Germline CDR1 reads PRHDT; CDR2 reads FYEKMQ (reference sequence). With V trimmed by 3 bases and J by 5 bases, 9 bases remained unmatched. This CDR3 has 15 residues. In DNA form, the CDR3 reads TGTGCCAGCAGCTTTGGGAGGGCCGAGTTGGAGACCCAGTACTTC. As protein: CASSFGRAELETQYF.

On this clonotype: Just one base apart from a much larger clone, this may be a read error. The chain recombines TRBV11-2 with TRBJ2-2; D is possibly TRBD2 (6 bases). Trimming stripped 6 bases from V and 4 bases from J, with 15 bases between. The germline gives CDR1 SGHAT, CDR2 FQNNGV. The CDR3 has 15 residues. The CDR3 sequence: CASSPGAGTTGELFF. As DNA, the CDR3 is TGTGCCAGCAGTCCCGGGGCGGGAACCACCGGGGAGCTGTTTTTT.

This clonotype was seen only a few times. This likely comes from a read error, as the CDR3 has no conserved phenylalanine or tryptophan at its end. The DNA is left out, because the CDR3 cannot be placed on it with certainty; the CDR3 is given as TCRdb lists it. V and J are TRBV5-6 and TRBJ1-5; the D segment call TRBD1 is taken from the table without a DNA check. The CDR3 sequence runs 13 residues, both termini included. The germline V gene encodes CDR1 SGHDT and CDR2 YYEEEE. Here the CDR3 reads CASSFYTQGASPM.

About this clonotype: A junction boundary mismatches the germline segment, possibly from a read error. The chain links TRBV11-2 to TRBJ1-2; no definite D call. The germline CDR1 and CDR2 sequences are SGHAT and FQNNGV. The CDR3 loop spans 13 amino acids. As DNA, the CDR3 is TGTGCCAGCCAATCGCTGGTCAACTATGGCTACACATTC. Its translation: CASQSLVNYGYTF.

Of note for this clonotype: An end of the junction differs from the germline gene, which may be a read error. The genes are TRBV29-1 and TRBJ2-7; 7 bases fit TRBD1. The CDR3 sequence is 13 residues long. Germline V gene sequence: CDR1 SQVTM, CDR2 ANQGSEA. Here the CDR3 reads CNVRTGYSYEQYF. The CDR3 DNA sequence: TGCAACGTTAGGACAGGTTACTCCTACGAGCAGTACTTC.

Regarding this clonotype: A read error is possible here, since a much larger clone lies one base away. The chain links TRBV29-1 to TRBJ2-1, with D possibly called TRBD1 or TRBD2 (5 bases each). Per germline, CDR1 SQVTM and CDR2 ANQGSEA. The CDR3 runs to 12 residues. CDR3 nucleotide sequence: TGCAGCGTTGAAGATCGGGGCGATGATTGCATCTTC. Protein product: CSVEDRGDDCIF.

This clonotype has just one count. The chain joins TRBV6-5 to TRBJ2-1; D possibly corresponds to TRBD2 (6 bases). Per the germline V gene, CDR1 is MNHEY and CDR2 is SVGAGI. The CDR3 runs 16 residues. The V end lost 0 bases, the J end lost 8 bases, and 17 bases lay between the germline ends. CDR3 DNA sequence: TGTGCCAGCAGTTACTCACCGGGAGCTCTTAACGATGAGCAGTTCTTC. It yields the protein CASSYSPGALNDEQFF.

The DNA of the CDR3 is TGTGCCAGCAGCCTGGGACTAGCGGAGACAGATACGCAGTATTTT. This translates into CASSLGLAETDTQYF. This chain joins TRBV5-4 and TRBJ2-3; 11 nucleotides line up with TRBD2. The CDR3 sequence is 15 residues long. J was trimmed by 3 bases and V by 4 bases; bases with no gene match: 4. Per germline, CDR1 SGHNT and CDR2 YYREEE (reference sequence).

This clonotype was counted a single time. The V and J genes are TRBV5-1 and TRBJ2-2; 11 bases map to TRBD2. The germline gives CDR1 SGHRS, CDR2 YFSETQ. CDR3 size: 16 residues. V was clipped by 4 bases and J by 4 bases; unmatched bases: 6. DNA of the CDR3: TGCGCCAGCAGCACGTCTAGCGGGAGGTTCACCGGGGAGCTGTTTTTT. It specifies CASSTSSGRFTGELFF.

As regards this clonotype: This is likely a read error, given that the CDR3 carries no conserved phenylalanine or tryptophan at its end. The chain couples TRBV7-8 to TRBJ2-2; D is unresolved. V was pared by 6 bases and J by 4 bases, with 12 bases between. This CDR3 is 14 amino acids long. Germline V gene lookup returns CDR1 SGHVS and CDR2 FQNEAQ. CDR3 sequence (DNA): TGTGCCAGCAGTCGGTCAGAGGTCACCGGGGAGCTGTTTTCT. This translates into CASSRSEVTGELFS.

In this sample, this clonotype turned up a few times. The chain carries TRBV28 and TRBJ2-7; no firm D call. V dropped 6 bases and J dropped 1 base, with 1 base sitting between them. The germline V gene has CDR1 MDHEN and CDR2 SYDVKM. The CDR3 sequence is 10 residues long. As DNA, the CDR3 is TGTGCCAGCAGGTCCTACGAGCAGTACTTC. The encoded protein is CASRSYEQYF.

Details on this clonotype: Being one base from a much bigger clone, this may be a read error. J is TRBJ2-1 and V is TRBV29-1, with D hard to call. CDR1 and CDR2 (germline): SQVTM, ANQGSEA. V lost 3 bases and J 8 bases, leaving 17 bases between the germline ends. The CDR3 runs 14 residues. CDR3 DNA sequence: TGCAGCGTTGACCAGGATGCGAGTTACGATGAGCAGTTCTTC. Its protein product is CSVDQDASYDEQFF.

This clonotype has a single count. The V gene is TRBV6-1, the J gene TRBJ1-4; TRBD1 might be the D (5 bases). The CDR3 runs 13 residues. Trimming pared 6 bases from V and 4 bases from J, leaving 9 bases between. CDR1 and CDR2 (germline): MNHNS, SASEGT. The CDR3, as DNA: TGTGCCAGCAGGGGGCACGATAATGAAAAACTGTTTTTT. Its protein is CASRGHDNEKLFF.

The chain combines TRBV28 with TRBJ2-2, with D possibly being TRBD2 (5 bases). The germline V and J ends were trimmed by 11 bases and 8 bases, with 21 bases remaining between them. The CDR3 covers 14 residues. The germline V gene encodes CDR1 MDHEN and CDR2 SYDVKM. DNA for the CDR3: TGTGCCGGCATACCGAGGACTGTAGTTGGGGAGCTGTTTTTT. This translates into CAGIPRTVVGELFF.

Turning to this clonotype: At one of its ends the junction is not consistent with the germline gene, which may arise from a read error. The V and J genes are TRBV11-2 and TRBJ2-2; TRBD2 is a possible D gene (5 bases). The CDR3 runs to 13 residues. Germline V gives CDR1 SGHAT, CDR2 FQNNGV. The CDR3 region is CTSSQSNTGELLF. CDR3 sequence (DNA): TGTACCAGCAGCCAGAGTAACACCGGGGAGCTGTTGTTT. Filled out from reference TRBV11-2 and TRBJ2-2, the complete variable domain reads EAGVAQSPRYKIIEKRQSVAFWCNPISGHATLYWYQQILGQGPKLLIQFQNNGVVDDSQLPKDRFSAERLKGVDSTLKIQPAKLEDSAVYLCTSSQSNTGELLFGEGSRLTVL.

This clonotype was recorded only once. This may arise from a read error, as a much more abundant clone is one base away. V is TRBV10-1 and J is TRBJ2-3; 7 bases agree with TRBD2. The CDR3 is 15 amino acids. J lost 9 bases, V lost 0 bases, and 9 bases had no gene match. Germline CDR1 and CDR2: WNHNN and SYGVQD (reference sequence). The CDR3 sequence: CASSESVAGDETQYF. The CDR3 nucleotides are TGCGCCAGCAGTGAGTCCGTCGCGGGAGACGAGACGCAGTATTTT.

This chain uses TRBV29-1 with TRBJ2-3; D is unclear. Trimming pared 4 bases from V and 12 bases from J, leaving 14 bases between. Germline V gives CDR1 SQVTM, CDR2 ANQGSEA. The CDR3 consists of 11 residues. This chain's CDR3 is CSVASADKQYF. The CDR3 coding sequence is TGCAGCGTTGCGTCGGCAGATAAACAGTATTTT.

A word on this clonotype: This may be a read error: a much more frequent sequence differs by one nucleotide. This chain joins TRBV11-2 and TRBJ1-1; no clear D. From germline, CDR1 is SGHAT and CDR2 FQNNGV. This CDR3 spans 15 amino acids. CDR3 sequence reads: CASSPSGSLNTDAFF. The CDR3 DNA reads TGTGCCAGCAGCCCTAGTGGCAGCTTGAACACTGACGCTTTCTTT.

This chain uses TRBV30 with TRBJ2-4; D remains unclear. This CDR3 comprises 11 residues. Germline CDR1 and CDR2: GTSNPN and SVGIG (reference sequence). Trimming pared 1 base from V and 6 bases from J, leaving 4 bases between. CDR3 sequence: CAWSGANIQYF. CDR3 nucleotides: TGTGCCTGGAGTGGGGCAAACATTCAGTACTTC.

The chain employs TRBV6-6 and TRBJ2-3; TRBD2 aligns across 11 bases. Germline values: CDR1 MNHNY, CDR2 SVGAGI (reference sequence). The CDR3 is made up of 17 amino acids. J was trimmed by 5 bases and V by 2 bases; bases with no gene match: 9. CDR3 sequence (DNA): TGTGCCAGCAGTTACACGCCACTAGCGGGAGCGGAAGATACGCAGTATTTT. Protein product: CASSYTPLAGAEDTQYF.

On this clonotype: A junction boundary mismatches the germline segment, possibly from a read error. The chain employs TRBV30 and TRBJ1-1; maybe TRBD1 (6 bases). This CDR3 comprises 15 residues. Germline V gene data show CDR1 as GTSNPN and CDR2 as SVGIG (reference sequence). CDR3 amino acids: CAWTAGAGANNEAFF. The CDR3 DNA is TGTGCCTGGACGGCAGGGGCGGGAGCGAACAATGAAGCTTTCTTT.